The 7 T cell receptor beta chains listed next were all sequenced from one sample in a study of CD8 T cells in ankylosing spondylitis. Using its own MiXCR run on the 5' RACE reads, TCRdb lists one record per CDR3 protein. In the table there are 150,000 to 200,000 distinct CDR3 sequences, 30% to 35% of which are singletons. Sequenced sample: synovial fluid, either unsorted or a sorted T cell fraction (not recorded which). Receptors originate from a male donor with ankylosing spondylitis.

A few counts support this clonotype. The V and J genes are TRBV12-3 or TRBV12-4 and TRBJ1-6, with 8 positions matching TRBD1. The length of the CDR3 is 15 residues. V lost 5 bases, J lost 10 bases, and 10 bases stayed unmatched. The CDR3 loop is CASSPDRAVGSPLHF. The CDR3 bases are TGTGCCAGCAGTCCGGACAGGGCTGTAGGGTCACCCCTCCACTTT.

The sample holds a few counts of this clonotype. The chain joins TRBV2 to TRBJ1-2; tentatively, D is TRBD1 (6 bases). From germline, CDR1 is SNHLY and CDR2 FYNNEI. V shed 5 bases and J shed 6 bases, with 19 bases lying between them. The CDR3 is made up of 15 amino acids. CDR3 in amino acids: CASSLPAPRGDGYTF. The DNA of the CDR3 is TGTGCCAGCAGTTTGCCAGCGCCAAGGGGGGATGGCTACACCTTC.

CDR3 loop: CASSLATGALNLDTF. The CDR3 bases are TGCGCCAGCAGCTTGGCGACAGGGGCCCTAAATTTGGACACCTTC. V usage is TRBV5-1 and J usage is TRBJ1-2; TRBD1 agrees at 8 bases. From germline, CDR1 is SGHRS and CDR2 YFSETQ. The CDR3 has 15 amino acids. The J segment lost 12 bases and the V segment lost 0 bases, leaving 13 bases of the junction unmatched.

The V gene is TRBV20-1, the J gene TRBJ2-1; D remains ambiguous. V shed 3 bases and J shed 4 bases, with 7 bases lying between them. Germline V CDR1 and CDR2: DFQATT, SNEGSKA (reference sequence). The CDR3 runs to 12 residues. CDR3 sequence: CSASSAYNEQFF. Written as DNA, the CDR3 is TGCAGTGCTAGCAGCGCTTACAATGAGCAGTTCTTC.

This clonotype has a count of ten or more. Here the CDR3 reads CASSDWQFTEAFF. The CDR3 region has the DNA TGTGCCAGCAGTGACTGGCAATTCACTGAAGCTTTCTTT. The chain employs TRBV2 and TRBJ1-1; D is undetermined. The CDR3 has 13 amino acids. V lost 3 bases, J lost 4 bases, and 9 bases lay in between. Germline V lookup: CDR1 SNHLY, CDR2 FYNNEI. The whole variable domain, remainder taken from reference TRBV2 and TRBJ1-1, is EPEVTQTPSHQVTQMGQEVILRCVPISNHLYFYWYRQILGQKVEFLVSFYNNEISEKSEIFDDQFSVERPDGSNFTLKIRSTKLEDSAMYFCASSDWQFTEAFFGQGTRLTVV.

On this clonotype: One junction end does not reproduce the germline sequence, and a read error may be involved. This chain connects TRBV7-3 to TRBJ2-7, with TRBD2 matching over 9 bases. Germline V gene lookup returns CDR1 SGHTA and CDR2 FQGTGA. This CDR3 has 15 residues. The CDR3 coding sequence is TGTGCCAGCAGCCCTACCGGGACTAGCTCCTCCGAGCAGTACTTC. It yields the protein CASSPTGTSSSEQYF.

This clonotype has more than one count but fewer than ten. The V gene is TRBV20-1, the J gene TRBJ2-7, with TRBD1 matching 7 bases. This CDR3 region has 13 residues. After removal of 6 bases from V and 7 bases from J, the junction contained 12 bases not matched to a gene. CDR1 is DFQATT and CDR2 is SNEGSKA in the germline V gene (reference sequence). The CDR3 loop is CSADRRGQGEQYF. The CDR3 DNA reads TGCAGTGCCGACCGAAGGGGGCAGGGGGAGCAGTACTTC.